This is a list of T cell receptor beta chains from one sample in a study of Tregs in tolerant kidney transplant recipients. This table comes from immunoSEQ multiplex PCR, and its TCRdb copy is limited to in-frame clones, with some not included. The sample contains 16,000 or so clones, around 60% of which appear only once. Their specific antigens are unknown. Sequencing was done on a sample of Tregs from blood cultured with allogeneic cells. These receptors originate from a human donor in good health. Each CDR3 is given with its conserved first and last residue. The order of the fields is CDR3 protein, V gene, J gene, D gene. The D gene is left open where the match is weak.

cdr3_aa: CASSEVGDVFANTGELFF
v_call: TRBV6-1
j_call: TRBJ2-2
d_call: .

cdr3_aa: CASSPLGGSEAFF
v_call: TRBV18
j_call: TRBJ1-1
d_call: .

cdr3_aa: CASSLGRPGNTIYF
v_call: TRBV11-3
j_call: TRBJ1-3
d_call: .

cdr3_aa: CAWSTGTGDDTQYF
v_call: TRBV30
j_call: TRBJ2-3
d_call: TRBD1

cdr3_aa: CASSLRGQPQHF
v_call: TRBV28
j_call: TRBJ1-5
d_call: .

cdr3_aa: CASSGGTGDGYTF
v_call: TRBV5-1
j_call: TRBJ1-2
d_call: TRBD1

cdr3_aa: CAISKGGPSDSGANVLTF
v_call: TRBV19
j_call: TRBJ2-6
d_call: .

cdr3_aa: CASSITRAGKMPGNTIYF
v_call: TRBV18
j_call: TRBJ1-3
d_call: .

cdr3_aa: CASSLTRTGELFF
v_call: TRBV7-3
j_call: TRBJ2-2
d_call: .

cdr3_aa: CASSSPRQGARNEQFF
v_call: TRBV7-6
j_call: TRBJ2-1
d_call: TRBD1

cdr3_aa: CASSLIGGARGANVLTF
v_call: TRBV7-8
j_call: TRBJ2-6
d_call: TRBD2

cdr3_aa: CASSSPKDAGYGYTF
v_call: TRBV6-5
j_call: TRBJ1-2
d_call: .

cdr3_aa: CASSNSAGYNSPLHF
v_call: TRBV5-1
j_call: TRBJ1-6
d_call: .

cdr3_aa: CASSRYNEQFF
v_call: TRBV6-5
j_call: TRBJ2-1
d_call: .

cdr3_aa: CASSRTGAETQYF
v_call: TRBV11-2
j_call: TRBJ2-5
d_call: TRBD1

cdr3_aa: CASSLRTGGSYRTGELFF
v_call: TRBV5-1
j_call: TRBJ2-2
d_call: TRBD1

cdr3_aa: CASSLDLTSTDTQYF
v_call: TRBV5-6
j_call: TRBJ2-3
d_call: .

cdr3_aa: CASSLAGEKTQYF
v_call: TRBV5-1
j_call: TRBJ2-5
d_call: .

cdr3_aa: CASSLVGDYNEQFF
v_call: TRBV5-6
j_call: TRBJ2-1
d_call: .

cdr3_aa: CASSPLGVSGELFF
v_call: TRBV2
j_call: TRBJ2-2
d_call: .

cdr3_aa: CASSLVTFVTEAFF
v_call: TRBV7-2
j_call: TRBJ1-1
d_call: .

cdr3_aa: CASSLVGRVSYEQYF
v_call: TRBV7-2
j_call: TRBJ2-7
d_call: .

cdr3_aa: CASRFFGNTEAFF
v_call: TRBV7-9
j_call: TRBJ1-1
d_call: .

cdr3_aa: CASSATRNTEAFF
v_call: TRBV9
j_call: TRBJ1-1
d_call: .

cdr3_aa: CASSRGTNEKLFF
v_call: TRBV5-1
j_call: TRBJ1-4
d_call: .

cdr3_aa: CASSGDYDNEQFF
v_call: TRBV2
j_call: TRBJ2-1
d_call: TRBD2

cdr3_aa: CASSPLAETQYF
v_call: TRBV7-9
j_call: TRBJ2-5
d_call: .

cdr3_aa: CASTLRGNSPLHF
v_call: TRBV6-1
j_call: TRBJ1-6
d_call: .